This T cell receptor beta chain derives from a study of cytomegalovirus exposure and HLA in healthy donors (dated by TCRdb to about 2017). Looking at the study overall: According to an earlier analysis of 587 of the donors, roughly 180 million T cells yielded 90 million to 130 million unique TCR beta sequences and approximately 280 Gb of sequence data. An early release covering more than 500 HLA-typed donors comprised approximately 290 gigabases of sequencing data and around 80 million unique TCR sequences. Among the approximately 400 genotyped donors, about 83% belonged to the genetic ancestry cluster associated with self-reported Caucasian donors. The study aimed to test whether cataloging public T cell receptors could reveal signatures of past pathogen exposure. The T cell repertoires of 550 to 850 subjects were profiled by immunosequencing and related to cytomegalovirus serostatus. Along with the approximately 700-subject first cohort, a separate validation cohort of roughly 110 different subjects was used. The study combined high-throughput TCR immunosequencing, statistical association of individual TCRs with disease status, and machine learning to predict cytomegalovirus infection status. A later analysis re-examined previously published TCR beta repertoires from around 670 donors and added high-resolution HLA genotyping to investigate patterns of TCR occurrence. Rather than drawing on any new phenotypic data, the later analysis identified candidate immune exposures from TCR beta sequences and the way those sequences occurred across donors. To decide whether each TCR beta V gene segment behaved as functional or pseudogenic, an earlier analysis of some 600 of the donors relied on high-throughput TCR beta sequencing. Alongside the repertoire data, information on donor age, sex, ethnicity and CMV serostatus was compiled. In a later genetic analysis, genome-wide SNP genotypes for about 55% of the 666 donors were used, and that subset was treated as a discovery cohort. All discovery cohort repertoires had been generated on a single sequencing platform. HLA typing included class I and class II loci at four-digit resolution. The number of typed donors differed by locus: about 629-630 for A, B, C, DRB1 and DQB1; 522 for DQA1; some 610 for DPA1; and around 490 for DPB1. Because of strong linkage in the cohort, four to six DR-DQ haplotypes were treated as single units for association and clustering. Across approximately 400 genotyped donors of the cohort, an average of roughly 200,000 unique TCR beta nucleotide sequences per donor were sequenced, and 15% to 20% of those sequences were non-productive.

In total, roughly 710 healthy bone marrow donors made up the cohort. At the time of sampling, every cohort member was nominally healthy, though immune exposures that went unrecorded were likely present. The donor was CMV seropositive and was included in the group of approximately 310 seropositive cohort members. A peripheral blood sample was collected from each donor, and TCR beta sequencing was performed on peripheral blood mononuclear cells. Genomic DNA extraction from the blood cell samples was performed with the Qiagen DNeasy Blood Extraction Kit. Study-wide conclusions, independent of this receptor: The presence/absence analyses assumed that sequencing depth was roughly uniform across donors, and that assumption may not be true. Immune exposure information for the cohort was limited to CMV serostatus. A later analysis reported that several top co-occurrence clusters appeared linked to parvovirus B19, influenza, CMV and Epstein-Barr virus. Some IMGT-functional V segments, including TRBV6-2 and TRBV6-3, could not be told apart with the 87-base-pair reads, so those segments were excluded. When HLA alleles, especially DR and DQ, strongly co-occurred, TCR associations were difficult to assign to individual alleles. Because counts were too low, approximately 15 rarely observed V segments, including chromosome 9 orphons, were excluded from the earlier analysis of fewer than 650 of the donors. A later genetic analysis reported fewer N-insertions in productive TCRs among donors in an Asian-associated ancestry cluster than the roughly 690-donor mean. Correlated functional status among segregating V segments might be attributable to linkage disequilibrium, but an unknown experimental factor could not be ruled out. Because HLA typing was missing for some donors at each locus, association tests included only the typed subset. A group of highly shared sequence variants was considered likely to be a technical artifact of the sequencing pipeline. Broadly in line with IMGT annotations, most TCR beta V segments showed up in productive rearrangements about 87% or about 30% of the time in an earlier analysis of 450 to 600 of the donors. It was suggested by the authors that the approach could potentially be generalized to other disease states and immunological phenotypes. A further reported finding was that TCR beta sequences accurately predicted the HLA-A and HLA-B alleles for most subjects in the first cohort. Most TCR sequences were seen in very few donors, while some public TCRs were found in many individuals. In this cohort, only TCR beta chains were sequenced, and detectable features were limited by the absence of alpha or paired-chain data. An association between a missense DCLRE1C variant and V-gene and J-gene trimming of TCR beta chains was found in a later genetic analysis and replicated in an independent cohort. In both the original and validation cohorts, the classifier was reported to diagnose cytomegalovirus status with high specificity and sensitivity. Compared with equally common non-associated chains, HLA-associated TCR beta chains in a later analysis were more clonally expanded and had lower generation probabilities. Specific HLA alleles were associated with 18,000 or so TCR beta sequences at a false discovery rate of 0.05 in a later analysis. A total of fewer than 200 TCR beta chains were listed by the study as associated with cytomegalovirus. A later analysis found that most CMV-associated TCR beta chains appeared HLA-restricted, with HLA associations seemingly driven largely by CMV exposure. Three of the identified cytomegalovirus-associated TCR beta chains were confirmed in vitro to be specific for cytomegalovirus antigens. A later analysis found that TCR association rates varied across HLA loci, with DRB1 alleles showing the most associated TCRs and HLA-C alleles the fewest.

Points on this clone: No antigen is known for it. No base quality values were provided; no much bigger clone lies one nucleotide off.

Library prep was done by the immunoSEQ multiplex PCR assay. A mixture of 60 forward primers for TCR Vbeta segments and 13 reverse primers for TCR Jbeta segments was used in the multiplex PCR. Amplification of the CDR3 region of rearranged TCR beta genes was performed with a multiplex PCR assay on genomic DNA. Amplified TCR beta libraries were sequenced as 87-base-pair reads on the Illumina HiSeq System. As for the original processing: In a later analysis, tens of millions of unique TCR beta chains were counted across the 500 to 700 repertoires, and approximately 11 million of these chains were shared by at least two donors. To remove PCR and sequencing errors, raw reads were error-corrected and collapsed into unique sequences using a nearest-neighbor algorithm that merged closely related sequences. Alignment of CDR3 sequences to IMGT reference sequences was used to assign V, D and J gene segments. For a sequence to be retained, a match of at least six nucleotides to both a V gene segment and a J gene segment was required. Rearrangements were called productive when the CDR3 lacked stop codons and stayed in frame with V and J; all others were non-productive. Following IMGT convention, CDR3 was defined as the stretch from the second conserved V-encoded cysteine up to the conserved J-encoded phenylalanine. The earlier analysis of about 560 of the donors excluded any sequence lacking an unambiguous match to a single V gene segment. In an earlier analysis of about 590 of the donors, a V segment was called functional when productive rearrangements were above 56.7%, and segregating when the standard deviation between donors exceeded 5%. A statistical classification framework was built for diagnosing cytomegalovirus status from the catalog of TCR beta chain sequences. V and J gene assignment, in a later analysis, came from comparing TCR nucleotide sequences with IMGT/GENE-DB human TR gene sequences. The TCRdist pipeline was used in a later analysis to assign CDR3 sequences and most-parsimonious VDJ recombination scenarios. In a later analysis, each TCR beta chain was defined by its CDR3 amino acid sequence together with its V-gene family, and reads without a unique V-gene family were excluded. To address suspected cross-contamination and a sequencing artifact, a later analysis removed approximately 600 highly shared, low-generation-probability nucleotide sequences. For each public chain, a later analysis derived a clonal expansion index from normalized ranks of inferred template counts within each repertoire. A later analysis computed generation probabilities with a VDJ recombination model fitted to out-of-frame rearrangements, and checked the results against IGoR. Hypergeometric tests were used in a later analysis to score TCR-TCR, TCR-HLA and TCR-CMV co-occurrence, with a repertoire-size bias correction applied to the TCR pairs. A later analysis estimated false discovery rates by permuting HLA or CMV assignments 20 times. In a later analysis, co-occurring TCRs were grouped with DBSCAN, and TCRdist sequence similarity was added when clustering was performed within HLA-allele-positive subsets. Co-occurrence clustering excluded repertoires with fewer than 30,000 or more than 120,000 public chains, plus five with anomalous nucleotide sharing. TCRdb holds this immuneACCESS table with in-frame rearrangements only. Some clones are missing; in checked studies, unresolved V genes explain under half, and the rest has no known cause. From that table come the V and J calls and clone size; the DNA was used to work out D and trimming. Here the sample has 150,000 to 200,000 clones; 65% to 85% occur a single time. The ten most abundant clones make up roughly 4.7% of the sample.

From the cysteine up to the phenylalanine, the CDR3 has a length of 12 residues. Only the CDR3 portion is preserved as DNA: 36 bases, with reading frame beginning at the first base. The germline V gene supplies CDR1 SGHTA and CDR2 FQGTGA. V is reduced by 4 bases and J by 7 bases, leaving a spacing of 9 bases between them. Rearrangement joined TRBV7-3 to TRBJ2-3; TRBD2 could be the D gene, as 5 bases match. This receptor was identified in a woman in her forties or fifties in good health and CMV-seropositive. The specimen was PBMCs. The CDR3 region: CASSSDSYTQYF. The sequenced DNA is TGTGCCAGCAGCTCGGACTCATATACGCAGTATTTT. The entire variable domain, with the stretches around the CDR3 drawn from the reference TRBV7-3 and TRBJ2-3 proteins, is GAGVSQTPSNKVTEKGKYVELRCDPISGHTALYWYRQSLGQGPEFLIYFQGTGAADDSGLPNDRFFAVRPEGSVSTLKIQRTERGDSAVYLCASSSDSYTQYFGPGTRLTVL.